Listed here are 17 T cell receptor beta chains from one sample, sequenced in a study of blood T cells in healthy people across ages. A second PCR, run for about 7 to 11 cycles, used a sample-barcoded 5' primer plus a J-beta primer mix. TCRdb itself ran the 5' RACE reads through MiXCR, one entry per CDR3 protein. The sample lists 600,000 to 1,000,000 distinct CDR3 sequences; around 25% were seen once. In addition, the sample was reused for a study of T cells of mothers and their children.

Sequencing used blood. All receptors derive from a boy younger than 18 in good health.

The DNA for the CDR3 is TGTGCCAGCAGTTTTGTTCAGGGGGGCACTGAAGCTTTCTTT. Its translation is CASSFVQGGTEAFF. This chain connects TRBV28 to TRBJ1-1; 7 nucleotides align to TRBD1. Germline assignment: CDR1 MDHEN and CDR2 SYDVKM. CDR3 length: 14 residues. Trimming at V came to 3 bases and at J to 4 bases, leaving 5 bases not matched to a gene.

The CDR3 sequence is CASRVAVSSYEQYF. CDR3 DNA: TGTGCCAGCAGAGTAGCGGTTAGCTCCTACGAGCAGTACTTC. The V call is TRBV27, the J call TRBJ2-7, with D possibly TRBD2 on 6 matching bases. This CDR3 spans 14 amino acids. Germline V gives CDR1 MNHEY, CDR2 SMNVEV (reference sequence). Trimming left V 6 bases short and J 0 bases short, with 12 bases between.

The gene calls are TRBV12-3 or TRBV12-4 and TRBJ1-4; perhaps TRBD1 as D (5 bases). V lost 3 bases, J lost 5 bases, and 10 bases lay in between. CDR3 length: 14 amino acids. Written as DNA, the CDR3 is TGTGCCAGCAGTTTCTCAGGGAAGAATGAAAAACTGTTTTTT. This gives the protein CASSFSGKNEKLFF.

This clonotype was seen repeatedly, ten times or more. The rearrangement uses TRBV30 and TRBJ2-3; D is uncertain. Per the germline V gene, CDR1 is GTSNPN and CDR2 is SVGIG (reference sequence). V was cut by 0 bases and J by 0 bases, with 4 bases left in between. The CDR3 contains 13 residues. CDR3 DNA sequence: TGTGCCTGGAGTGTACAGAGCACAGATACGCAGTATTTT. Amino acid sequence: CAWSVQSTDTQYF.

The chain employs TRBV15 and TRBJ2-7, with TRBD2 identical over 7 bases. J was trimmed by 6 bases and V by 3 bases; bases with no gene match: 11. Germline loops: CDR1 LNHNV, CDR2 YYDKDF (reference sequence). The CDR3 is made up of 15 amino acids. CDR3 sequence reads: CATSRILGREGEQYF. DNA of the CDR3: TGTGCCACCAGCAGGATCCTCGGCAGGGAGGGCGAGCAGTACTTC.

The rearrangement links TRBV21-1 to TRBJ2-7; the table gives TRBD1 as D, unverified against the DNA. TRBV21-1 is assigned pseudogene status. CDR3 length: 16 amino acids. DNA for the CDR3: TGTGCCAGCAGCAAAAGTCCTTCGAGACAGGGCTGCGAGCAGTACTTC. Translated: CASSKSPSRQGCEQYF.

This chain uses TRBV20-1 with TRBJ2-7; 14 nucleotides align to TRBD2. V lost 0 bases and J lost 6; bases outside the gene matches: 4. CDR3 size: 15 residues. Germline CDR1 and CDR2: DFQATT and SNEGSKA (reference sequence). CDR3 sequence reads: CSARDLGLAGGEQYF. CDR3 coding DNA: TGCAGTGCTAGAGATTTAGGACTAGCGGGGGGCGAGCAGTACTTC.

There are a few counts of this clonotype. This chain uses TRBV7-2 with TRBJ1-2, with 9 bases fitting TRBD1. The CDR3 spans 17 residues. Unmatched junction bases numbered 9, after V lost 0 bases and J lost 4 bases. Germline V gene lookup returns CDR1 SGHTA and CDR2 FQGNSA. This CDR3 reads CASSLAPTGGRSYGYTF. The CDR3 DNA reads TGTGCCAGCAGCTTAGCCCCAACAGGGGGCCGATCCTATGGCTACACCTTC.

This clonotype was counted only a few times. The chain is built from TRBV28 and TRBJ2-4, with D possibly called TRBD1 or TRBD2 (5 bases each). This CDR3 has 15 residues. Germline assignment: CDR1 MDHEN and CDR2 SYDVKM. V lost 6 bases to trimming and J lost 1 base, with 13 bases between them. The CDR3, as DNA: TGTGCCAGCAGCGCCACCGGGACGGCCAAAAACATTCAGTACTTC. Encoded protein: CASSATGTAKNIQYF.

This clonotype has only a few counts. The chain couples TRBV20-1 to TRBJ2-5, with TRBD2 identical over 13 bases. Looked up from germline, CDR1 is DFQATT and CDR2 is SNEGSKA (reference sequence). V shed 6 bases and J 4 bases; nucleotides not matched to a gene: 8. The CDR3 is 15 amino acids. The CDR3 region is CSAFRLAGGSETQYF. In nucleotides, the CDR3 is TGCAGTGCGTTTCGACTAGCGGGAGGATCAGAGACCCAGTACTTC.

V is TRBV5-6 and J is TRBJ2-7; D unresolved. The V gene lost 6 bases and the J gene lost 2 bases, with 12 bases spanning the gap. CDR1 is SGHDT and CDR2 is YYEEEE in the germline V gene. CDR3 length: 13 amino acids. CDR3 sequence reads: CASMSDVAYEQYF. CDR3 coding DNA: TGTGCCAGCATGTCTGACGTGGCCTACGAGCAGTACTTC.

In its sample, this clonotype was seen a few times. The rearrangement uses TRBV21-1 and TRBJ2-7; the table gives TRBD1 as D, unverified against the DNA. TRBV21-1 is noted as a pseudogene. The CDR3 spans 17 residues. The CDR3 loop is CASSKESWDRGSYEQYF. CDR3 DNA: TGTGCCAGCAGCAAAGAAAGCTGGGACAGGGGCTCCTACGAGCAGTACTTC.

In its sample, this clonotype was seen a few times. The chain employs TRBV6-6 and TRBJ1-1; D not resolved. Trimming took 6 bases from V and 0 from J, leaving 11 bases between them. The CDR3 is 14 residues long. The germline V gene encodes CDR1 MNHNY and CDR2 SVGAGI (reference sequence). CDR3 nucleotide sequence: TGTGCCAGCAGCAAACAGCCTCTGAACACTGAAGCTTTCTTT. Translated, it gives CASSKQPLNTEAFF.

V and J are TRBV3-1 and TRBJ2-5; possible D gene TRBD2, 5 bases. Germline V gives CDR1 LGHDT, CDR2 YNNKEL (reference sequence). The CDR3 covers 15 residues. V gave up 2 bases and J gave up 1 base, with 11 bases separating them. The CDR3 spells CASSQHPGTQETQYF. DNA of the CDR3: TGTGCCAGCAGCCAACACCCGGGAACCCAAGAGACCCAGTACTTC.

This chain links TRBV7-2 with TRBJ2-5; D remains unclear. The J call is doubtful: the DNA matches TRBJ2-7 better. CDR1 and CDR2 (germline): SGHTA, FQGNSA. CDR3 length: 14 amino acids. The CDR3 is CASSLEPASYEQYF. As DNA, the CDR3 is TGTGCCAGCAGCCTAGAGCCAGCCTCCTACGAGCAGTACTTC.

The genes are TRBV9 and TRBJ1-1, with D tentatively TRBD1 (6 bases). The CDR3 is 16 amino acids. Trimming shortened V by 1 base and J by 1 base, and 14 bases separated the two germline ends. Germline V CDR1 and CDR2: SGDLS, YYNGEE. DNA for the CDR3: TGTGCCAGCAGCGTATCCGGGGGGCTGAAGAACACTGAAGCTTTCTTT. It yields the protein CASSVSGGLKNTEAFF.

This clonotype was recorded a few times. The CDR3: CASSQDGAGSWDEQFF. In nucleotides, the CDR3 is TGTGCCAGCAGCCAAGATGGGGCGGGCTCATGGGATGAGCAGTTCTTC. The genes are TRBV4-2 and TRBJ2-1; D might be TRBD1 or TRBD2, each matching 5 bases. From germline, CDR1 is LGHNA and CDR2 YNFKEQ. This CDR3 is 16 amino acids long. V lost 0 bases to trimming and J lost 8 bases, with 17 bases between them.